These 19 T cell receptor beta chains share one sample of origin, sequenced in a study of technical replicates of blood from a few donors. The data were produced by immunoSEQ multiplex PCR, yet TCRdb's version contains in-frame clones alone and is incomplete. The table includes about 61,000 clones, about 89% detected once. The material sequenced was PBMCs. Source of these receptors: a human donor in good health. Some clones in this sample may be carry-over from other donors' samples.

V usage is TRBV5-1 and J usage is TRBJ1-3, with 7 bases matching TRBD1. The J segment lost 0 bases and the V segment lost 0 bases, leaving 6 bases of the junction unmatched. Germline V CDR1 and CDR2: SGHRS, YFSETQ. CDR3 length equals 17 residues. CDR3 bases: TGCGCCAGCAGCTTGGGTGGGACAGCTGGCTCTGGAAACACCATATATTTT. Residues: CASSLGGTAGSGNTIYF.

This chain joins TRBV4-2 and TRBJ2-5; TRBD1 agrees at 10 bases. Looked up from germline, CDR1 is LGHNA and CDR2 is YNFKEQ. This CDR3 spans 16 amino acids. V lost 0 bases, J lost 5 bases, and 6 bases stayed unmatched. The CDR3 loop reads CASSQDGTGVRETQYF. The CDR3 bases are TGTGCCAGCAGCCAAGACGGGACAGGGGTTAGGGAGACCCAGTACTTC.

The CDR3 region has the DNA TGTGCCAGCAGCGGGGGGGAGGGGGATGAGCAGTTCTTC. Its protein is CASSGGEGDEQFF. V and J are TRBV11-1 and TRBJ2-1; possible D gene TRBD2, 7 bases. The CDR3 loop spans 13 amino acids. Trimming stripped 5 bases from V and 8 bases from J, with 13 bases between. The germline V gene encodes CDR1 SGHAT and CDR2 FQDESV (reference sequence). Using reference TRBV11-1 and TRBJ2-1 for the parts outside the CDR3, the full variable domain is EAEVAQSPRYKITEKSQAVAFWCDPISGHATLYWYRQILGQGPELLVQFQDESVVDDSQLPKDRFSAERLKGVDSTLKIQPAELGDSAMYLCASSGGEGDEQFFGPGTRLTVL.

V usage is TRBV7-3 and J usage is TRBJ2-2; 8 bases agree with TRBD2. After removal of 5 bases from V and 1 base from J, the junction contained 3 bases not matched to a gene. From germline, CDR1 is SGHTA and CDR2 FQGTGA. The CDR3 is 15 amino acids. CDR3 nucleotides: TGTGCCAGCAGCACAAGCGGGGGGAACACCGGGGAGCTGTTTTTT. Protein sequence: CASSTSGGNTGELFF.

The V call is TRBV6-5, the J call TRBJ2-5; 7 nucleotides match TRBD2. The V segment lost 6 bases and the J segment 5 bases; nucleotides outside the gene matches: 9. CDR3 size: 14 residues. Per the germline V gene, CDR1 is MNHEY and CDR2 is SVGAGI. CDR3 amino acids: CASSIMRGRETQYF. CDR3 DNA sequence: TGTGCCAGCAGCATAATGCGGGGGAGGGAGACCCAGTACTTC.

This clone was seen once. This chain connects TRBV30 to TRBJ2-5; 8 positions match TRBD2. V lost 4 bases, J lost 2 bases, and 6 bases stayed unmatched. CDR1 and CDR2 (germline): GTSNPN, SVGIG (reference sequence). The CDR3 consists of 14 residues. The CDR3 region is CAWMSGGWQETQYF. The CDR3 DNA reads as TGTGCCTGGATGAGCGGGGGTTGGCAAGAGACCCAGTACTTC.

This sequence joins TRBV7-9 and TRBJ1-1; possible D gene TRBD1, 6 bases. The V gene's germline CDR1 is SEHNR and CDR2 FQNEAQ (reference sequence). This CDR3 contains 14 residues. V was shortened by 8 bases and J by 1 base, with 14 bases between the two germline ends. The chain's CDR3 is CASLLQGTNTEAFF. CDR3 in DNA: TGTGCCAGCCTATTGCAGGGGACGAACACTGAAGCTTTCTTT.

This chain connects TRBV6-6 to TRBJ2-3; 7 positions agree with TRBD2. Germline-derived CDR1 and CDR2 are MNHNY and SVGAGI (reference sequence). V was clipped by 0 bases and J by 8 bases; unmatched bases: 11. This CDR3 has 16 amino acids. The CDR3 is CASSYSLAEGHVTQYF. In DNA, the CDR3 is TGTGCCAGCAGTTACTCGCTAGCGGAGGGGCATGTTACGCAGTATTTT.

The CDR3 is CASSPVKAGGKETQYF. The CDR3 nucleotides read TGCGCCAGCAGCCCGGTTAAAGCGGGGGGGAAAGAGACCCAGTACTTC. This chain joins TRBV5-1 and TRBJ2-5; 10 positions agree with TRBD2. The CDR3 is 16 residues long. CDR1 and CDR2 from the germline V gene are SGHRS and YFSETQ. Trimming took 4 bases from V and 3 from J; bases not matched to a gene: 9.

V usage is TRBV4-3 and J usage is TRBJ2-3; 10 bases fit TRBD2. This CDR3 region has 17 residues. J lost 1 base, V lost 0 bases, and 4 bases had no gene match. Germline V gene lookup returns CDR1 LGHNA and CDR2 YSLEER. The CDR3 DNA follows: TGCGCCAGCAGCCAAGATCGCCTAGCGGGAGGCACAGATACGCAGTATTTT. Its translation: CASSQDRLAGGTDTQYF.

This chain joins TRBV30 and TRBJ2-2; 14 nucleotides line up with TRBD2. Trimming took 3 bases from V and 8 from J; bases not matched to a gene: 2. The CDR3 length is 14 residues. Germline lookup yields CDR1 GTSNPN and CDR2 SVGIG (reference sequence). The CDR3 DNA is TGTGCCTGGAGGGGACTAGCGGGAGTTGGGGAGCTGTTTTTT. Protein product: CAWRGLAGVGELFF.

The chain recombines TRBV4-3 with TRBJ2-3; TRBD2 is a possible D gene (6 bases). This CDR3 spans 15 amino acids. The germline V and J ends were trimmed by 4 bases and 1 base, with 12 bases remaining between them. Germline assignment: CDR1 LGHNA and CDR2 YSLEER. CDR3 loop: CASSRRAEGTDTQYF. For the CDR3, the DNA is TGCGCCAGCAGCCGGAGGGCAGAGGGCACAGATACGCAGTATTTT.

V gene TRBV11-2 combines with J gene TRBJ2-3; D perhaps matches TRBD2 (5 bases). Germline CDR1 and CDR2: SGHAT and FQNNGV. The V gene lost 7 bases and the J gene lost 6 bases, with 11 bases spanning the gap. There are 12 residues in the CDR3. The CDR3 coding sequence is TGTGCCAGCACAGAGGGCGCGGATACGCAGTATTTT. Translating gives CASTEGADTQYF.

This clone was counted a single time. The chain links TRBV2 to TRBJ2-7; 10 nucleotides align to TRBD2. From germline, CDR1 is SNHLY and CDR2 FYNNEI. V lost 7 bases to trimming and J lost 6 bases; unmatched junction nucleotides: 3. The length of the CDR3 is 12 residues. The CDR3 bases are TGTGCCAGCACACTAGCGGGAAGCGAGCAGTACTTC. This sequence encodes CASTLAGSEQYF.

The rearrangement joins TRBV5-1 to TRBJ2-7; maybe TRBD1 (5 bases). V was cut by 2 bases and J by 5 bases, with 14 bases left in between. Germline assignment: CDR1 SGHRS and CDR2 YFSETQ. CDR3 length equals 14 residues. CDR3 sequence reads: CASSLSGLVHEQYF. CDR3 in DNA: TGCGCCAGCAGCTTATCAGGGTTGGTCCACGAGCAGTACTTC.

The gene calls are TRBV4-3 and TRBJ2-3; perhaps TRBD2 as D (7 bases). This CDR3 has 17 amino acids. Trimming took off 6 bases at V and 5 bases at J, with 24 bases between the two ends. Germline CDR1 is LGHNA and CDR2 is YSLEER. The CDR3 region is CASSGRGEWGRGDTQYF. CDR3 nucleotide sequence: TGCGCCAGCAGTGGAAGGGGGGAGTGGGGGAGGGGAGATACGCAGTATTTT.

V gene TRBV9 combines with J gene TRBJ2-7, with D tentatively TRBD1 (6 bases). V lost 3 bases to trimming and J lost 4 bases, with 8 bases between them. Germline V lookup: CDR1 SGDLS, CDR2 YYNGEE. The length of the CDR3 is 12 residues. The CDR3 sequence: CASSGGGYEQYF. DNA for the CDR3: TGTGCCAGCAGCGGAGGGGGTTACGAGCAGTACTTC.

The table lists this clone with a count of one. The rearrangement joins TRBV7-9 to TRBJ2-7, with 8 positions matching TRBD2. Looked up from germline, CDR1 is SEHNR and CDR2 is FQNEAQ (reference sequence). V lost 4 bases to trimming and J lost 2 bases; unmatched junction nucleotides: 13. CDR3 length: 17 residues. The CDR3, as DNA: TGTGCCAGCAGCTCCCGGGTGGCGCGGGGGGAAACCTACGAGCAGTACTTC. Translation gives CASSSRVARGETYEQYF.

The J gene is TRBJ2-7, the V gene TRBV11-2, with 11 positions matching TRBD2. V was clipped by 0 bases and J by 2 bases; unmatched bases: 3. This CDR3 has 16 residues. Germline lookup yields CDR1 SGHAT and CDR2 FQNNGV. In DNA form, the CDR3 reads TGTGCCAGCAGCTTAGATTTACTAGCGGGGGCCTACGAGCAGTACTTC. Protein product: CASSLDLLAGAYEQYF. Variable domain in full (rest from reference TRBV11-2 and TRBJ2-7): EAGVAQSPRYKIIEKRQSVAFWCNPISGHATLYWYQQILGQGPKLLIQFQNNGVVDDSQLPKDRFSAERLKGVDSTLKIQPAKLEDSAVYLCASSLDLLAGAYEQYFGPGTRLTVT.